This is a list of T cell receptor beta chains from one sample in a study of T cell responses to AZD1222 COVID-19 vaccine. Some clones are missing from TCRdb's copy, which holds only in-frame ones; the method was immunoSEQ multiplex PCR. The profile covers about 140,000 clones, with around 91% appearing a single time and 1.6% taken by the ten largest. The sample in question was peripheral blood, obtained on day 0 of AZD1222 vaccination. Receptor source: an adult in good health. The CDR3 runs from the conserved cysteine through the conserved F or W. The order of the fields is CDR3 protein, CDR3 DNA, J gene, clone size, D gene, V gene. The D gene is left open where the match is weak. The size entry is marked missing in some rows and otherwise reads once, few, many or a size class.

CATSRGADETQYF | TGTGCCACCAGCAGAGGGGCGGATGAGACCCAGTACTTC | TRBJ2-5 | NA | NA | TRBV15
CASSVGPGGSNEKLFF | TGTGCCAGCAGCGTAGGCCCAGGGGGTTCTAATGAAAAACTGTTTTTT | TRBJ1-4 | NA | TRBD1 | TRBV9
CASSTGRKTNYGYTF | TGTGCCAGCTCAACCGGTCGGAAAACTAACTATGGCTACACCTTC | TRBJ1-2 | NA | NA | TRBV18
CASSQDQGTGHGTLGAFF | TGCGCCAGCAGCCAAGATCAGGGGACAGGACACGGTACATTAGGGGCTTTCTTT | TRBJ1-1 | few | TRBD1 | TRBV4-1
CASSAGQGASNEQFF | TGTGCCAGCAGCGCGGGACAGGGGGCTTCCAATGAGCAGTTCTTC | TRBJ2-1 | NA | TRBD1 | TRBV9
CAWSVRMGGYEQYF | TGTGCCTGGAGTGTACGTATGGGGGGCTACGAGCAGTACTTC | TRBJ2-7 | once | NA | TRBV30
CASSWTSGRKTQYF | TGTGCCAGCAGTTGGACTAGCGGGAGAAAGACCCAGTACTTC | TRBJ2-5 | NA | TRBD2 | TRBV28
CASSEYATGGRGNTEAFF | TGTGCCAGCAGTGAGTACGCGACAGGGGGCAGAGGCAACACTGAAGCTTTCTTT | TRBJ1-1 | NA | TRBD1 | TRBV6-4
CASSLSGVAKNIQYF | TGTGCCAGCAGTTTAAGCGGGGTAGCCAAAAACATTCAGTACTTC | TRBJ2-4 | NA | TRBD2 | TRBV27
CASSLGPGRDTQYF | TGTGCCAGCAGCTTAGGACCAGGGCGGGATACGCAGTATTTT | TRBJ2-3 | once | NA | TRBV7-2
CAWSVQGYSNQPQHF | TGTGCCTGGAGTGTACAGGGGTATAGCAATCAGCCCCAGCATTTT | TRBJ1-5 | NA | TRBD1 | TRBV30
CASSIQGAVGNYGYTF | TGTGCCAGTAGTATTCAAGGGGCAGTGGGGAACTATGGCTACACCTTC | TRBJ1-2 | NA | NA | TRBV19
CASSVGYTF | TGTGCCAGCAGTGTCGGCTACACCTTC | TRBJ1-2 | NA | NA | TRBV2
CASTVYNEQFF | TGTGCCAGCACGGTTTACAATGAGCAGTTCTTC | TRBJ2-1 | NA | NA | TRBV6-5
CASSSGVANYGYTF | TGTGCCAGCAGTTCGGGGGTAGCTAACTATGGCTACACCTTC | TRBJ1-2 | once | NA | TRBV28
CASSQGTGLSSEAFF | TGTGCCAGCAGTCAGGGTACAGGGCTTAGCTCTGAAGCTTTCTTT | TRBJ1-1 | NA | NA | TRBV27
CSVERNYGYTF | TGCAGCGTCGAGAGGAACTATGGCTACACCTTC | TRBJ1-2 | NA | NA | TRBV29-1
CASSVAGLTNEKLFF | TGTGCCAGCAGCGTAGCGGGACTTACTAATGAAAAACTGTTTTTT | TRBJ1-4 | NA | NA | TRBV9
CASSLIGGEQFF | TGTGCCAGCAGTTTAATTGGTGGTGAGCAGTTCTTC | TRBJ2-1 | NA | NA | TRBV12-3/TRBV12-4